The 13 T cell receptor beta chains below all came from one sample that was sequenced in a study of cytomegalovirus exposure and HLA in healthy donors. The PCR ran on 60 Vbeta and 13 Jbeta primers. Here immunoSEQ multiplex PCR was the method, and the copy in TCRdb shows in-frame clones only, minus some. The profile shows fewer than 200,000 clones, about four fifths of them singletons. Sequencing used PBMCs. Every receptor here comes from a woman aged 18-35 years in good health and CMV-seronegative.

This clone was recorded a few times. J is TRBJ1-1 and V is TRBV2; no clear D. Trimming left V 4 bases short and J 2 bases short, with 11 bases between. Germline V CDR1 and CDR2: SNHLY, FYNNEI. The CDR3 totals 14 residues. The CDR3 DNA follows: TGTGCCAGCAGTGCCGGGAGACCAAACACTGAAGCTTTCTTT. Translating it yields CASSAGRPNTEAFF.

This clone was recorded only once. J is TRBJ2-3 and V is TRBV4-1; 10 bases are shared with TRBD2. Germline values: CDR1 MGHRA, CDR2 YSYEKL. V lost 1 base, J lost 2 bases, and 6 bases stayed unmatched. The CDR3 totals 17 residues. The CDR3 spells CASSQVSGRDDTDTQYF. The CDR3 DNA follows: TGCGCCAGCAGCCAAGTGAGCGGGAGGGACGACACAGATACGCAGTATTTT.

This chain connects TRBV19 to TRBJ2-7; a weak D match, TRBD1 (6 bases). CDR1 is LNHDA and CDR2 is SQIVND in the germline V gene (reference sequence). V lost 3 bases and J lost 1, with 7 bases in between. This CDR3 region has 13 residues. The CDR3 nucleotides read TGTGCCAGTAGTATCGACAGGTCCTACGAGCAGTACTTC. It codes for CASSIDRSYEQYF. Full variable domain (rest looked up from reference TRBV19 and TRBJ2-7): DGGITQSPKYLFRKEGQNVTLSCEQNLNHDAMYWYRQDPGQGLRLIYYSQIVNDFQKGDIAEGYSVSREKKESFPLTVTSAQKNPTAFYLCASSIDRSYEQYFGPGTRLTVT.

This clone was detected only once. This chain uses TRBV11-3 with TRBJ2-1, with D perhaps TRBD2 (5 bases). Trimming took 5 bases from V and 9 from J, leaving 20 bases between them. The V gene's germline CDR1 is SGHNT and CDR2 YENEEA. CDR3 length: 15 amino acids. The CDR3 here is CASSPAVGVSGEQFF. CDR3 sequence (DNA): TGTGCCAGCAGCCCCGCGGTGGGAGTTAGTGGTGAGCAGTTCTTC.

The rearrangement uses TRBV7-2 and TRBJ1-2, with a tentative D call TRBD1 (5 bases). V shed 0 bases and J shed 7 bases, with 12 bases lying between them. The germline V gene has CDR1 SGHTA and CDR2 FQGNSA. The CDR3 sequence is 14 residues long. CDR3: CASSLAGLRSGYTF. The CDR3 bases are TGTGCCAGCAGCTTAGCGGGACTCCGCTCTGGCTACACCTTC.

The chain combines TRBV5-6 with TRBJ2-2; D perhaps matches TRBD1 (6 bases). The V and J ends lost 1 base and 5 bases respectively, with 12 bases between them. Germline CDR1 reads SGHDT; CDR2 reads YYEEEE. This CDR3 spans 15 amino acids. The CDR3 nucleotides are TGTGCCAGCAGCTTGAGGGGGACGGGGACCGGGGAGCTGTTTTTT. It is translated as CASSLRGTGTGELFF.

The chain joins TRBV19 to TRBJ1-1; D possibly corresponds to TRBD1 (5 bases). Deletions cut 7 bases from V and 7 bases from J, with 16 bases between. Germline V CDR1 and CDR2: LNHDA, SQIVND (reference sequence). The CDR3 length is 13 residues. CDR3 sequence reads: CASTSGGRGEAFF. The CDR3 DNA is TGTGCCAGTACCTCGGGGGGGAGGGGTGAAGCTTTCTTT.

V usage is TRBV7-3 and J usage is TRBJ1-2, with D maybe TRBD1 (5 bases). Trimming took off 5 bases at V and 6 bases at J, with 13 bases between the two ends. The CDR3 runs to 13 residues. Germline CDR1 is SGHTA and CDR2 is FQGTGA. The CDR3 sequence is CASSPSGGNGYTF. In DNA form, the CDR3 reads TGTGCCAGCAGCCCCAGCGGGGGGAATGGCTACACCTTC.

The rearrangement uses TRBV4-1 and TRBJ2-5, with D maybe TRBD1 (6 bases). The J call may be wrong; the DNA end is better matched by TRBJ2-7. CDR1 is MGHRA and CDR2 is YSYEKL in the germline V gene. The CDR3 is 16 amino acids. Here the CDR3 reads CASSLSTGQGGYEQYF. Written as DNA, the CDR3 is TGCGCCAGCAGCCTTTCGACAGGCCAAGGGGGCTACGAGCAGTACTTC.

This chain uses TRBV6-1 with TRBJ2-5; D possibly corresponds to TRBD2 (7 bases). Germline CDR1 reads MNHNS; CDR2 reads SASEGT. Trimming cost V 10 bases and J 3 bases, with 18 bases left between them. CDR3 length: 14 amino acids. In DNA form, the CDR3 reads TGTGCCACGGGTGTGGGGGGGCTAAAAGAGACCCAGTACTTC. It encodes CATGVGGLKETQYF.

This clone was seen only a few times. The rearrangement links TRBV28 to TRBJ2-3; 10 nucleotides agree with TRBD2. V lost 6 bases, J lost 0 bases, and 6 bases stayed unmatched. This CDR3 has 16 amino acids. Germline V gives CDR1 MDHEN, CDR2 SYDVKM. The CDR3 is CASSPWTSGSTDTQYF. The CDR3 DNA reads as TGTGCCAGCAGCCCCTGGACTAGCGGAAGCACAGATACGCAGTATTTT. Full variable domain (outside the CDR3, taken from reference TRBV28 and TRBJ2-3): DVKVTQSSRYLVKRTGEKVFLECVQDMDHENMFWYRQDPGLGLRLIYFSYDVKMKEKGDIPEGYSVSREKKERFSLILESASTNQTSMYLCASSPWTSGSTDTQYFGPGTRLTVL.

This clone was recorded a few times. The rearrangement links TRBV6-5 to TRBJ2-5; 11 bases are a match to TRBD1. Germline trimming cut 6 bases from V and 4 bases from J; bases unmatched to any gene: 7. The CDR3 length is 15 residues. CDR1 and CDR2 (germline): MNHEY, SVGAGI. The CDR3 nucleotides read TGTGCCAGCAGCCCCGGGACAGGGGGTGGAGAGACCCAGTACTTC. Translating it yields CASSPGTGGGETQYF.

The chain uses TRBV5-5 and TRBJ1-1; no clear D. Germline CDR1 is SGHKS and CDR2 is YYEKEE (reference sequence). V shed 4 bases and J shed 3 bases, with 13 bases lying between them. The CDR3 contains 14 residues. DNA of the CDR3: TGTGCCAGCAGCCCTCTCATGAGGGACACTGAAGCTTTCTTT. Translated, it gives CASSPLMRDTEAFF.